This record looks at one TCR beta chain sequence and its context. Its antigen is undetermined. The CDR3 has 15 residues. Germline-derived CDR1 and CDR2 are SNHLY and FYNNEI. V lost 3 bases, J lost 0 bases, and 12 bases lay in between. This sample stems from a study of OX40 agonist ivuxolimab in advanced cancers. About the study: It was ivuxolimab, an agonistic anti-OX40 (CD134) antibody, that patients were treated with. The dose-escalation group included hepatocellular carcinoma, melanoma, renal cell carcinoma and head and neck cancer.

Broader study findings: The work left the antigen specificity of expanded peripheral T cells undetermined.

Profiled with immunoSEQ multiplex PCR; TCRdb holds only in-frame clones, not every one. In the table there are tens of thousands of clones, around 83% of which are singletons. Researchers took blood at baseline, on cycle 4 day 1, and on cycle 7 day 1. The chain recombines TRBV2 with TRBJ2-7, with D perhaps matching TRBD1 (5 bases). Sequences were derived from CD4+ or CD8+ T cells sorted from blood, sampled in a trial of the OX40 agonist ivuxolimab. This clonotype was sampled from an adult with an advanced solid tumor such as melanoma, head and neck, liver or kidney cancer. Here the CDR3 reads CASSDLQVSSYEQYF. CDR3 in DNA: TGTGCCAGCAGTGACCTACAGGTTAGCTCCTACGAGCAGTACTTC.